A selection of T cell receptor beta chains follows, all from one sample in a study of long-term antiretroviral therapy in people with HIV. Some clones are missing from TCRdb's copy, which holds only in-frame ones; the method was immunoSEQ multiplex PCR. The data contain about 27,000 clones, approximately 81% of them singletons. Here the sequenced sample was unsorted PBMCs, taken 3 years after starting antiretroviral therapy. The receptors were gathered from a man aged 40-50 years with HIV. CDR3s include the opening cysteine and the closing phenylalanine or tryptophan. D genes are given only for firm matches. Clone size appears in some rows only: once, few, many, or a class for an expanded clone.

CDR3 protein: CASSPGPGDYPHEQYF; CDR3 DNA: TGTGCCAGCAGCCCCGGGCCGGGGGACTACCCCCACGAGCAGTACTTC; J gene: TRBJ2-7; D gene: TRBD2; V gene: TRBV11-2; clone size: -
CDR3 protein: CASTEWGGRTDTQYF; CDR3 DNA: TGCGCCAGCACGGAGTGGGGGGGCCGCACAGATACGCAGTATTTT; J gene: TRBJ2-3; D gene: -; V gene: TRBV4-3; clone size: -
CDR3 protein: CASSQLGVNEQFF; CDR3 DNA: TGCGCCAGCAGCCAATTAGGGGTTAATGAGCAGTTCTTC; J gene: TRBJ2-1; D gene: -; V gene: TRBV4-1; clone size: -
CDR3 protein: CASSAPWGLADTDTQYF; CDR3 DNA: TGTGCCAGCAGCGCTCCCTGGGGACTAGCGGACACAGATACGCAGTATTTT; J gene: TRBJ2-3; D gene: TRBD2; V gene: TRBV7-9; clone size: once
CDR3 protein: CASSQPTSGAYNEQFF; CDR3 DNA: TGCGCCAGCAGCCAACCAACTAGCGGGGCCTACAATGAGCAGTTCTTC; J gene: TRBJ2-1; D gene: TRBD2; V gene: TRBV4-1; clone size: -
CDR3 protein: CASSPRVAYEQYF; CDR3 DNA: TGTGCCAGCAGCCCAAGGGTAGCCTACGAGCAGTACTTC; J gene: TRBJ2-7; D gene: -; V gene: TRBV11-2; clone size: -
CDR3 protein: CASSLRNNPREAFF; CDR3 DNA: TGTGCCAGCAGCTTAAGAAATAACCCCAGAGAGGCTTTCTTT; J gene: TRBJ1-1; D gene: -; V gene: TRBV7-9; clone size: -
CDR3 protein: CASSEWERDEQYF; CDR3 DNA: TGTGCCAGCAGTGAATGGGAACGGGACGAGCAGTACTTC; J gene: TRBJ2-7; D gene: -; V gene: TRBV6-1; clone size: -
CDR3 protein: CASSSRLSGGAKDTQYF; CDR3 DNA: TGTGCCAGCAGCTCCCGACTAAGCGGGGGGGCCAAAGATACGCAGTATTTT; J gene: TRBJ2-3; D gene: TRBD2; V gene: TRBV11-3; clone size: -
CDR3 protein: CASSEASSSNQPQHF; CDR3 DNA: TGTGCCAGCAGTGAAGCGTCAAGTAGCAATCAGCCCCAGCATTTT; J gene: TRBJ1-5; D gene: -; V gene: TRBV6-1; clone size: -
CDR3 protein: CASSPLGTAGELFF; CDR3 DNA: TGCGCCAGTAGCCCCTTGGGTACTGCCGGGGAGCTGTTTTTT; J gene: TRBJ2-2; D gene: -; V gene: TRBV5-1; clone size: -
CDR3 protein: CASRPDRTPGELFF; CDR3 DNA: TGTGCCAGCCGCCCGGACAGGACCCCCGGGGAGCTGTTTTTT; J gene: TRBJ2-2; D gene: TRBD1; V gene: TRBV11-1; clone size: -
CDR3 protein: CASSITGQGNEQYF; CDR3 DNA: TGTGCCAGCAGCATCACGGGACAGGGAAACGAGCAGTACTTC; J gene: TRBJ2-7; D gene: TRBD1; V gene: TRBV9; clone size: -
CDR3 protein: CAWSRDSSNQPQHF; CDR3 DNA: TGTGCCTGGAGTCGGGACAGTAGCAATCAGCCCCAGCATTTT; J gene: TRBJ1-5; D gene: TRBD1; V gene: TRBV30; clone size: -
CDR3 protein: CAISEPITPEQYF; CDR3 DNA: TGTGCCATCAGTGAGCCTATAACTCCAGAGCAGTACTTC; J gene: TRBJ2-7; D gene: -; V gene: TRBV10-3; clone size: -
CDR3 protein: CASSTQGQTGEAFF; CDR3 DNA: TGTGCCAGCAGCACCCAGGGACAGACTGGCGAAGCTTTCTTT; J gene: TRBJ1-1; D gene: TRBD1; V gene: TRBV11-2; clone size: -
CDR3 protein: CASSIKGPMNTEAFF; CDR3 DNA: TGTGCCAGTAGTATAAAAGGACCGATGAACACTGAAGCTTTCTTT; J gene: TRBJ1-1; D gene: -; V gene: TRBV19; clone size: -
CDR3 protein: CAWSVLAGGPGAKNIQYF; CDR3 DNA: TGTGCCTGGAGTGTACTAGCGGGAGGGCCGGGAGCCAAAAACATTCAGTACTTC; J gene: TRBJ2-4; D gene: TRBD2; V gene: TRBV30; clone size: -
CDR3 protein: CASSAPGTSMYEQYF; CDR3 DNA: TGTGCCAGCAGCGCACCCGGGACTAGTATGTACGAGCAGTACTTC; J gene: TRBJ2-7; D gene: TRBD2; V gene: TRBV7-8; clone size: -
CDR3 protein: CAARLAGPTGELFF; CDR3 DNA: TGTGCCGCTCGACTAGCGGGGCCCACCGGGGAGCTGTTTTTT; J gene: TRBJ2-2; D gene: TRBD2; V gene: TRBV6-1; clone size: -
CDR3 protein: CASSYASGRGNEQFF; CDR3 DNA: TGTGCCAGCAGTTACGCTAGCGGGAGGGGCAATGAGCAGTTCTTC; J gene: TRBJ2-1; D gene: TRBD2; V gene: TRBV6-5; clone size: -
CDR3 protein: CASSLTGGYGYTF; CDR3 DNA: TGTGCCAGCAGTCTAACAGGGGGTTATGGCTACACCTTC; J gene: TRBJ1-2; D gene: TRBD1; V gene: TRBV6-5; clone size: -
CDR3 protein: CAIRQGAGTGELFF; CDR3 DNA: TGTGCCATCAGGCAGGGGGCGGGCACCGGGGAGCTGTTTTTT; J gene: TRBJ2-2; D gene: TRBD1; V gene: TRBV10-3; clone size: -
CDR3 protein: CASSFDSTVPGELFF; CDR3 DNA: TGTGCCAGCAGCTTCGACAGCACGGTCCCCGGGGAGCTGTTTTTT; J gene: TRBJ2-2; D gene: -; V gene: TRBV7-2; clone size: -